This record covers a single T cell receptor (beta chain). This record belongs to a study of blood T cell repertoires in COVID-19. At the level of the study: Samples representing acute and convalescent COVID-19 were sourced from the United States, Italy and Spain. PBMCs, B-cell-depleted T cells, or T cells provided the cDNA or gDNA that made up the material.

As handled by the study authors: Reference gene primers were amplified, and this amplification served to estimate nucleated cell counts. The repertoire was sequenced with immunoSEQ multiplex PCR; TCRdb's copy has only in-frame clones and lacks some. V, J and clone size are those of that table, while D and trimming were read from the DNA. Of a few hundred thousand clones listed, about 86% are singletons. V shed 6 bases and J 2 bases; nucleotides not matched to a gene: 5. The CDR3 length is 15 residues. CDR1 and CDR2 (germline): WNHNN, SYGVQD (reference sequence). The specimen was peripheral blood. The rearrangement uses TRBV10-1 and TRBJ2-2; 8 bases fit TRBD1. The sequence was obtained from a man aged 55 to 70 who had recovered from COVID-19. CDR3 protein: CASSPGQGNTGELFF. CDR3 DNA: TGCGCCAGCAGCCCCGGACAGGGTAACACCGGGGAGCTGTTTTTT.